This record concerns one T cell receptor beta chain sequence. One end of the junction does not line up with germline, which may come from a read error. This sample is part of a study of blood T cells in healthy people across ages. A second PCR of 7 to 11 cycles used a sample-barcoded 5' primer and a J-beta primer mix. TCRdb analysed the 5' RACE reads with MiXCR anew, one entry per CDR3 protein. The sample yields about 1.8 million distinct CDR3 sequences, about 49% seen once. There are 16 residues in the CDR3. CDR1 DFQATT and CDR2 SNEGSKA come from the germline V gene (reference sequence). Sequences were obtained from blood. This sequence was found in a woman aged 40 to 50 in good health. The chain employs TRBV20-1 and TRBJ1-2, with TRBD1 identical over 7 bases. In DNA form, the CDR3 reads TGCAGTGCTGGAGATCCCCTGAAGGGGGCTGAATATGGCGACACCTTC. Amino acid sequence: CSAGDPLKGAEYGDTF.